Listed below are T cell receptor beta chains from one sample, sequenced in a study of control samples from healthy donors and cancer patients. Assay: immunoSEQ multiplex PCR; the TCRdb copy retains only in-frame clones and omits some. The repertoire includes 40,000 or so clones, 75% to 95% of them detected once, and about a fifth sits in the top ten. Specimen: PBMCs. These receptor sequences come from a middle-aged woman with head and neck cancer. Each CDR3 is given with its conserved first and last residue. Each record gives: J gene, clone size, V gene, D gene, CDR3 length, CDR3 protein, CDR3 DNA. A D gene is named only where the DNA matches it firmly. Clone size appears in some rows only: once, few, many, or a class for an expanded clone.

TRBJ2-7 | once | TRBV25-1 | - | 13 | CASSTGSSYEQYF | TGTGCCAGCTCAACGGGGAGCTCCTACGAGCAGTACTTC
TRBJ2-5 | - | TRBV6-5 | TRBD1 | 14 | CASRGGQVQETQYF | TGTGCCAGCCGAGGGGGACAGGTCCAAGAGACCCAGTACTTC
TRBJ2-1 | - | TRBV18 | TRBD2 | 16 | CASSPYGTSGIGGQFF | TGTGCCAGCTCACCTTACGGGACTAGCGGGATCGGGGGGCAGTTCTTC
TRBJ2-1 | - | TRBV13 | TRBD2 | 19 | CASSLPMGSGGSSYNEQFF | TGTGCCAGCAGCTTACCTATGGGTAGCGGGGGGAGCTCCTACAATGAGCAGTTCTTC
TRBJ2-5 | - | TRBV6-6 | - | 16 | CASSYSGQGGAETQYF | TGTGCCAGCAGTTACTCGGGCCAGGGGGGGGCAGAGACCCAGTACTTC
TRBJ1-2 | once | TRBV20-1 | - | 12 | CSASPGDYGYTF | TGCAGTGCTAGTCCAGGGGACTATGGCTACACCTTC
TRBJ2-1 | - | TRBV19 | - | 15 | CASSIGGGRFNEQFF | TGTGCCAGTAGTATTGGGGGGGGGCGTTTCAATGAGCAGTTCTTC
TRBJ2-7 | - | TRBV10-3 | - | 13 | CAISASAPDEQYF | TGTGCCATCAGTGCTTCGGCCCCGGACGAGCAGTACTTC
TRBJ1-4 | - | TRBV7-2 | - | 14 | CASTFGTNNEKLFF | TGTGCCAGCACCTTCGGGACTAATAATGAAAAACTGTTTTTT
TRBJ1-1 | - | TRBV7-2 | - | 14 | CASSLNPSDTEAFF | TGTGCCAGCAGCTTAAATCCATCCGACACTGAAGCTTTCTTT
TRBJ2-7 | - | TRBV4-1 | TRBD2 | 16 | CASSHQGLAVPYEQYF | TGCGCCAGCAGCCATCAGGGACTAGCGGTTCCCTACGAGCAGTACTTC
TRBJ2-7 | - | TRBV27 | - | 15 | CASSSGFDISYEQYF | TGTGCCAGCAGTTCGGGGTTCGACATTTCCTACGAGCAGTACTTC
TRBJ2-1 | - | TRBV27 | TRBD2 | 15 | CASSLGPAGGDEQFF | TGTGCCAGCAGCCTCGGACCGGCGGGGGGGGATGAGCAGTTCTTC
TRBJ2-3 | - | TRBV3-1/TRBV3-2 | - | 14 | CASSPGPHTDTQYF | TGTGCCAGCAGCCCCGGCCCCCACACAGATACGCAGTATTTT
TRBJ2-2 | - | TRBV14 | - | 13 | CASSLMNQLRLFF | TGTGCCAGCAGCCTAATGAACCAGCTACGGCTGTTTTTT
TRBJ2-5 | - | TRBV7-3 | TRBD1 | 14 | CASSLKAGGETQYF | TGTGCCAGCAGCCTTAAAGCAGGGGGAGAGACCCAGTACTTC
TRBJ1-2 | - | TRBV7-8 | - | 13 | CASSEGVNYGYTF | TGTGCCAGCAGCGAAGGGGTAAACTATGGCTACACCTTC
TRBJ2-1 | - | TRBV27 | TRBD2 | 16 | CASSLKSGGLFGEQFF | TGTGCCAGCAGTTTAAAATCGGGAGGGCTGTTCGGCGAGCAGTTCTTC
TRBJ1-6 | - | TRBV19 | - | 14 | CASTFSSYNSPLHF | TGTGCCAGTACTTTCAGCTCCTATAATTCACCCCTCCACTTT
TRBJ1-5 | - | TRBV4-1 | - | 14 | CASSQGGNSQPQHF | TGCGCCAGCAGCCAAGGTGGAAACAGTCAGCCCCAGCATTTT
TRBJ2-7 | - | TRBV19 | - | 13 | CASSRQASYEQYF | TGTGCCAGTAGTAGACAGGCTTCCTACGAGCAGTACTTC
TRBJ2-7 | - | TRBV27 | - | 15 | CASSSRGLSSYEQYF | TGTGCCAGCAGTTCCCGGGGGTTGAGCTCCTACGAGCAGTACTTC
TRBJ1-2 | - | TRBV4-1 | TRBD1 | 14 | CASSPERDSWGYTF | TGCGCCAGCAGCCCAGAACGGGACAGTTGGGGCTACACCTTC
TRBJ2-4 | - | TRBV28 | - | 15 | CASSSPPEAKNIQYF | TGTGCCAGCAGTTCCCCCCCCGAAGCCAAAAACATTCAGTACTTC
TRBJ1-1 | few | TRBV7-2 | - | 15 | CASSLEGRGNTEAFF | TGTGCCAGCAGCTTAGAGGGGCGGGGGAACACTGAAGCTTTCTTT
TRBJ2-3 | - | TRBV30 | TRBD2 | 18 | CAWSVLRTSGYGTDTQYF | TGTGCCTGGAGTGTACTCAGGACTAGCGGATATGGCACAGATACGCAGTATTTT
TRBJ1-5 | - | TRBV27 | - | 14 | CASSYGRGDQPQHF | TGTGCCAGCAGTTATGGTCGAGGGGATCAGCCCCAGCATTTT
TRBJ2-5 | - | TRBV6-2/TRBV6-3 | - | 14 | CASSYSGSRETQYF | TGTGCCAGCAGTTACTCGGGTTCACGGGAGACCCAGTACTTC
TRBJ2-3 | - | TRBV5-1 | TRBD2 | 16 | CASSLSTGLAGDTQYF | TGCGCCAGCAGCTTATCAACGGGACTAGCGGGGGATACGCAGTATTTT
TRBJ1-2 | - | TRBV5-4 | - | 16 | CASSFGGTKSNYGYTF | TGTGCCAGCAGCTTTGGGGGCACAAAATCTAACTATGGCTACACCTTC
TRBJ2-1 | - | TRBV3-1/TRBV3-2 | TRBD2 | 17 | CASSLLGGRVRGNEQFF | TGTGCCAGCAGCCTACTAGGCGGGAGGGTGAGGGGAAATGAGCAGTTCTTC
TRBJ1-2 | once | TRBV6-5 | - | 15 | CASRNNRDSVYGYTF | TGTGCCAGCAGGAATAACAGGGATTCGGTCTATGGCTACACCTTC
TRBJ2-3 | - | TRBV5-1 | TRBD2 | 17 | CASSLALAGARTDTQYF | TGCGCCAGCAGCTTGGCACTAGCGGGGGCCCGCACAGATACGCAGTATTTT
TRBJ2-6 | - | TRBV10-3 | TRBD1 | 15 | CAISQGAVGANVLTF | TGTGCCATCAGTCAGGGGGCGGTTGGGGCCAACGTCCTGACTTTC
TRBJ1-1 | - | TRBV11-2 | - | 16 | CASSTTRQVLNTEAFF | TGTGCCAGCAGCACCACTAGACAGGTCTTGAACACTGAAGCTTTCTTT
TRBJ2-3 | - | TRBV6-5 | TRBD2 | 14 | CASRSSGGADTQYF | TGTGCCAGCAGGTCTAGCGGGGGCGCAGATACGCAGTATTTT
TRBJ2-1 | - | TRBV7-9 | - | 15 | CASSSGGGQHNEQFF | TGTGCCAGCAGCTCGGGTGGCGGGCAACACAATGAGCAGTTCTTC
TRBJ1-1 | - | TRBV29-1 | - | 11 | CSVEDSTEAFF | TGCAGCGTTGAAGACAGCACTGAAGCTTTCTTT
TRBJ2-7 | - | TRBV6-5 | - | 16 | CASSYSGGAEFREQYF | TGTGCCAGCAGTTACTCTGGGGGGGCGGAATTTCGGGAGCAGTACTTC
TRBJ2-6 | - | TRBV6-5 | - | 15 | CASSSTYSGANVLTF | TGTGCCAGCAGTTCCACTTACTCTGGGGCCAACGTCCTGACTTTC
TRBJ2-1 | - | TRBV27 | TRBD2 | 16 | CASSFQGLADYNEQFF | TGTGCCAGCAGTTTCCAGGGACTAGCTGACTACAATGAGCAGTTCTTC
TRBJ2-1 | - | TRBV10-3 | - | 12 | CAISAGGNEQFF | TGTGCCATCAGTGCCGGCGGTAATGAGCAGTTCTTC
TRBJ1-1 | - | TRBV3-1/TRBV3-2 | - | 14 | CASSQEAAGTEAFF | TGTGCCAGCAGCCAAGAAGCGGCAGGGACTGAAGCTTTCTTT
TRBJ2-5 | - | TRBV3-1/TRBV3-2 | - | 12 | CASSQERETQYF | TGTGCCAGCAGCCAAGAGAGGGAGACCCAGTACTTC
TRBJ1-5 | - | TRBV19 | - | 12 | CASSIGRGPQHF | TGTGCCAGTAGTATTGGAAGGGGACCCCAGCATTTT
TRBJ2-1 | once | TRBV24-1 | TRBD2 | 17 | CATSDSLTSGRDNEQFF | TGTGCCACCAGTGATTCCCTGACTAGCGGGAGGGACAATGAGCAGTTCTTC
TRBJ2-5 | - | TRBV25-1 | - | 12 | CASSERPETQYF | TGTGCCAGCAGTGAAAGGCCGGAGACCCAGTACTTC
TRBJ2-7 | - | TRBV7-8 | TRBD1 | 13 | CASSWDSSYEQYF | TGTGCCAGCAGCTGGGACAGCTCCTACGAGCAGTACTTC
TRBJ1-3 | - | TRBV5-1 | - | 15 | CASKLQGGSGNTIYF | TGCGCCAGCAAACTACAGGGAGGATCTGGAAACACCATATATTTT
TRBJ2-7 | - | TRBV6-2/TRBV6-3 | - | 17 | CASSYAIAQFASYEQYF | TGTGCCAGCAGTTATGCTATCGCTCAATTCGCCTCCTACGAGCAGTACTTC
TRBJ1-6 | - | TRBV15 | - | 13 | CATSRTLDSPLHF | TGTGCCACCAGCAGGACACTTGATTCACCCCTCCACTTT
TRBJ1-2 | - | TRBV7-2 | - | 16 | CASSLFSDSVNYGYTF | TGTGCCAGCAGCTTATTCTCGGACAGTGTTAACTATGGCTACACCTTC
TRBJ2-7 | - | TRBV25-1 | - | 15 | CASSENRLDVYEQYF | TGTGCCAGCAGTGAAAATCGCCTAGACGTATACGAGCAGTACTTC
TRBJ2-3 | - | TRBV5-1 | - | 15 | CASSLGSISTDTQYF | TGCGCCAGCAGCTTGGGTTCCATTAGCACAGATACGCAGTATTTT
TRBJ1-6 | - | TRBV2 | TRBD1 | 14 | CASSVGTGNSPLHF | TGTGCCAGCAGTGTAGGGACAGGGAACTCACCCCTCCACTTT